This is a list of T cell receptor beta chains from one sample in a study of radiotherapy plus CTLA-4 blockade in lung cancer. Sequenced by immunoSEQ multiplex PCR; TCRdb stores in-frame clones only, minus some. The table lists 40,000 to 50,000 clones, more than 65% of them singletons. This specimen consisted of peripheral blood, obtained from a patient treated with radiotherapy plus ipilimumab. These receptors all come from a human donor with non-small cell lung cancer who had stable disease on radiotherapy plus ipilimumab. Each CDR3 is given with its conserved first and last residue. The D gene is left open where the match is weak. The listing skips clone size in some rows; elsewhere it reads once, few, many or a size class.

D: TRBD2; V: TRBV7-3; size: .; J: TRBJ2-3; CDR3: CASSLRGGLMNTQYF; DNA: TGTGCCAGCAGCTTACGGGGGGGCCTCATGAATACGCAGTATTTT
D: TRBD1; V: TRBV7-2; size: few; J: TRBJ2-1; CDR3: CASSSTGTPYNEQFF; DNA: TGTGCCAGCAGCTCGACAGGGACCCCCTACAATGAGCAGTTCTTC
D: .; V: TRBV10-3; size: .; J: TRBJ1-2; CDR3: CAISESDRSYGYTF; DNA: TGTGCCATCAGTGAGTCTGACAGATCCTATGGCTACACCTTC
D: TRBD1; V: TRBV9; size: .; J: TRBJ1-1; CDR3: CASRPRDRAPNTEAFF; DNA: TGTGCCAGCAGACCCCGGGACAGGGCCCCGAACACTGAAGCTTTCTTT
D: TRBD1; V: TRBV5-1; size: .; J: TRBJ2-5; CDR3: CASSFRQGGQTQYF; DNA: TGCGCCAGCAGCTTTAGACAGGGTGGACAGACCCAGTACTTC
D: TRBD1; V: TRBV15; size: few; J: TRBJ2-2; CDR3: CATSRVRGQNTGELFF; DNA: TGTGCCACCAGCAGAGTCAGGGGGCAGAACACCGGGGAGCTGTTTTTT
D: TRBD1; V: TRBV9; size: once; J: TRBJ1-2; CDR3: CASSVQGGAGMVYGYTF; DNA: TGTGCCAGCAGCGTTCAGGGGGGTGCAGGGATGGTTTATGGCTACACCTTC
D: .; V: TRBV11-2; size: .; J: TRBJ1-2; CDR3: CASSASEGLGSYGYTF; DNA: TGTGCCAGCAGCGCCTCGGAGGGATTGGGTTCGTATGGCTACACCTTC
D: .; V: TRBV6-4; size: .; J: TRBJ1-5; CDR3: CASRADSYSNQPQHF; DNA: TGTGCCAGCAGGGCCGACAGTTATAGCAATCAGCCCCAGCATTTT
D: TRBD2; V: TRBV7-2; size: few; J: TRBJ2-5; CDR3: CASSLKAGEVTQYF; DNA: TGTGCCAGCAGCTTAAAAGCGGGGGAGGTGACCCAGTACTTC
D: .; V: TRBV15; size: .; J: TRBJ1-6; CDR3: CATSSQTGSPLHF; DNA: TGTGCCACCAGCAGTCAAACGGGTTCACCCCTCCACTTT
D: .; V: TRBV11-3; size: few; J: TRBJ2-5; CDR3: CASSLNPGVETQYF; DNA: TGTGCCAGCAGCTTGAATCCGGGAGTGGAGACCCAGTACTTC
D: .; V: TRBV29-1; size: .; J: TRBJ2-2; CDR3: CSVAAGNTGELFF; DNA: TGCAGCGTGGCCGCAGGAAACACCGGGGAGCTGTTTTTT
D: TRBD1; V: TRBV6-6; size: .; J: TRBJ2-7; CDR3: CASDDRGLSTGEQYF; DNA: TGTGCCAGCGACGACAGGGGTCTCTCTACTGGGGAGCAGTACTTC
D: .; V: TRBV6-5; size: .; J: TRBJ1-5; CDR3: CASSPTQGRGQPQHF; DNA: TGTGCCAGCAGTCCAACACAGGGAAGAGGACAGCCCCAGCATTTT
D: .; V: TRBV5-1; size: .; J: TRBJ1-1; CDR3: CASSLGLPLWTFF; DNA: TGCGCCAGCAGCTTGGGACTCCCTCTGTGGACTTTCTTT
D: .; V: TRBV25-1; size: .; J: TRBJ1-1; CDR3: CASIGSVVTTEAFF; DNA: TGTGCCAGCATCGGGTCGGTAGTAACGACTGAAGCTTTCTTT
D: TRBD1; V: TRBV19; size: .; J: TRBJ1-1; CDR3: CASSVGQGTAFF; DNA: TGTGCCAGTAGTGTGGGACAGGGAACGGCTTTCTTT
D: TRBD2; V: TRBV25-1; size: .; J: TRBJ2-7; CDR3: CASSESSGGEQYF; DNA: TGTGCCAGCAGTGAATCCAGCGGGGGCGAGCAGTACTTC
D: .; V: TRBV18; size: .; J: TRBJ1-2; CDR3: CASSPGGTNYGYTF; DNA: TGTGCCAGCTCACCAGGAGGAACAAACTATGGCTACACCTTC
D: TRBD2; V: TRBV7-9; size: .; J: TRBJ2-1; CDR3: CASSLGSGGPSSYNEQFF; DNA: TGTGCCAGCAGCTTGGGGAGCGGGGGGCCTAGCTCCTACAATGAGCAGTTCTTC
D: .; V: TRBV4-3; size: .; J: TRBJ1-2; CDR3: CASSQERGLYGYTF; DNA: TGCGCCAGCAGCCAAGAAAGGGGTCTCTATGGCTACACCTTC
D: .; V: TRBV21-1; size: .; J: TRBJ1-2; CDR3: CASSPQVGYTF; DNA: TGTGCCAGCAGCCCACAGGTTGGCTACACCTTC
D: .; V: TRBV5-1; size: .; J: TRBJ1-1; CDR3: CASSLPRPGEAFF; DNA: TGCGCCAGCAGCCTGCCTAGGCCGGGGGAAGCTTTCTTT
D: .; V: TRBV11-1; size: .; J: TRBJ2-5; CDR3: CASSQSRETQYF; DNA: TGTGCCAGCAGTCAAAGCCGGGAGACCCAGTACTTC
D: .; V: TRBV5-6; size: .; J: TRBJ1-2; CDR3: CASSWGGHSLGYTF; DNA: TGCGCCAGCAGCTGGGGGGGACACTCCCTGGGCTACACCTTC
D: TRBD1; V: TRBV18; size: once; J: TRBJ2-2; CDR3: CASSSMGQGAAGELFF; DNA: TGTGCCAGCTCATCCATGGGACAGGGGGCCGCCGGGGAGCTGTTTTTT
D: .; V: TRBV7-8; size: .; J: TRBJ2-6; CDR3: CASSNQWARGANVLTF; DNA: TGTGCCAGCAGCAATCAGTGGGCTCGCGGGGCCAACGTCCTGACTTTC
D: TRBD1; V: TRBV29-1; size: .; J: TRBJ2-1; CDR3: CSVSRGIYNEQFF; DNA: TGCAGCGTGTCCAGGGGGATCTACAATGAGCAGTTCTTC
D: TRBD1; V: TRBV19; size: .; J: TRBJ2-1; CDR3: CASRGTGLGYNEQFF; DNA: TGTGCCAGTCGAGGGACAGGGTTAGGCTACAATGAGCAGTTCTTC
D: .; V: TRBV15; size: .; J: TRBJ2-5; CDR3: CATSSPLGQMYQETQYF; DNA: TGTGCCACCAGCAGTCCCCTCGGACAGATGTACCAAGAGACCCAGTACTTC
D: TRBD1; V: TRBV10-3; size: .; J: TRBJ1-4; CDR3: CAIRGDRGSEKLFF; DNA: TGTGCCATCAGGGGGGACAGGGGCTCCGAAAAACTGTTTTTT
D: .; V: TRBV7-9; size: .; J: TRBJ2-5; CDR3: CASSSNPTQETQYF; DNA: TGTGCCAGCAGCTCCAATCCCACTCAAGAGACCCAGTACTTC
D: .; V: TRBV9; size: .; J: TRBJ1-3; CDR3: CASSVAWRDGQNTIYF; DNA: TGTGCCAGCAGCGTAGCTTGGCGGGACGGTCAAAACACCATATATTTT
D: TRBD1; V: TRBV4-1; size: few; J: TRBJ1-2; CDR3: CASTTASGQGQNYGYTF; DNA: TGCGCCAGCACCACTGCTTCGGGACAGGGGCAGAACTATGGCTACACCTTC